The 30 T cell receptor beta chains presented below share a single source sample, sequenced in a study of identical twins. TCRdb re-called the 5' RACE reads with MiXCR, one entry per CDR3 protein. The sample lists around 690,000 distinct CDR3 sequences; around 20% were seen once. The same sample was also studied in work on T cells expressing NK-cell markers.

The sample consisted of PBMCs. Receptors originate from a woman aged 18-30 years in good health.

This clonotype was seen ten or more times. The V call is TRBV6-1, the J call TRBJ2-7, with TRBD1 matching 8 bases. Germline lookup yields CDR1 MNHNS and CDR2 SASEGT. The V and J ends lost 5 bases and 2 bases, in that order; junction bases with no gene match: 5. The CDR3 has 14 residues. The CDR3 loop reads CASSRDRPTYEQYF. The DNA for the CDR3 is TGTGCCAGCAGTAGGGACAGGCCAACCTACGAGCAGTACTTC.

This clonotype was seen a few times. This chain joins TRBV12-3 or TRBV12-4 and TRBJ2-7; TRBD1 agrees at 9 bases. After removal of 7 bases from V and 0 bases from J, the junction contained 10 bases not matched to a gene. The length of the CDR3 is 16 residues. Here the CDR3 reads CASKGSGTGSSYEQYF. CDR3 in DNA: TGTGCCAGCAAAGGCTCCGGGACAGGGAGCTCCTACGAGCAGTACTTC.

The chain combines TRBV20-1 with TRBJ1-1; a weak D match, TRBD1 (5 bases). The CDR3 is 12 residues long. V was cut by 2 bases and J by 5 bases, with 9 bases left in between. Germline CDR1 is DFQATT and CDR2 is SNEGSKA (reference sequence). The CDR3 sequence is CSARSRGTEAFF. The CDR3 DNA reads as TGCAGTGCTAGAAGTCGGGGGACTGAAGCTTTCTTT.

This clonotype was picked up a small number of times. This rearrangement joins TRBV7-6 to TRBJ2-5, with TRBD2 matching over 8 bases. The CDR3 covers 16 residues. Trimming at V came to 5 bases and at J to 4 bases, leaving 12 bases not matched to a gene. The germline CDR1 and CDR2 sequences are SGHVS and FNYEAQ. CDR3 residues: CASSPHYGLAGETQYF. CDR3 nucleotide sequence: TGTGCCAGCAGCCCCCACTACGGGCTAGCGGGAGAGACCCAGTACTTC. The complete variable domain, with remaining parts taken from reference TRBV7-6 and TRBJ2-5, reads GAGVSQSPRYKVTKRGQDVALRCDPISGHVSLYWYRQALGQGPEFLTYFNYEAQQDKSGLPNDRFSAERPEGSISTLTIQRTEQRDSAMYRCASSPHYGLAGETQYFGPGTRLLVL.

This clonotype has a handful of counts. This rearrangement joins TRBV12-3 or TRBV12-4 to TRBJ2-2, with 8 bases aligning to TRBD1. The V segment lost 5 bases and the J segment 10 bases; nucleotides outside the gene matches: 3. There are 12 residues in the CDR3. CDR3 nucleotide sequence: TGTGCCAGCAGTCGGGACAGGCCGGAGCTGTTTTTT. Translating it yields CASSRDRPELFF.

This chain joins TRBV7-6 and TRBJ2-1; 14 bases line up with TRBD2. CDR3 length: 13 residues. V gave up 5 bases and J gave up 15 bases; unmatched junction bases: 6. Germline-derived CDR1 and CDR2 are SGHVS and FNYEAQ. CDR3 region: CASSGGTSGGRFF. The CDR3 DNA reads TGTGCCAGCAGCGGGGGGACTAGCGGGGGCAGGTTCTTC.

This clonotype has just a few counts. The chain employs TRBV5-6 and TRBJ2-1; 11 bases agree with TRBD2. Germline loops: CDR1 SGHDT, CDR2 YYEEEE. CDR3 length equals 15 residues. Germline trimming cut 1 base from V and 5 bases from J; bases unmatched to any gene: 2. The DNA of the CDR3 is TGTGCCAGCAGCTTGACTAGCGGGGGCCACAATGAGCAGTTCTTC. It specifies CASSLTSGGHNEQFF.

This clonotype was picked up a small number of times. The chain is built from TRBV6-5 and TRBJ2-4; D ambiguous. CDR1 and CDR2 from the germline V gene are MNHEY and SVGAGI. The ends were cut back, 0 bases at V and 9 bases at J, with 12 bases in the middle. The CDR3 contains 14 residues. CDR3 amino acids: CASSYSRVKAIQYF. CDR3 DNA sequence: TGTGCCAGCAGTTACTCTAGGGTAAAAGCCATTCAGTACTTC.

This clonotype was seen a handful of times. This rearrangement joins TRBV5-1 to TRBJ2-7; D is possibly TRBD2 (6 bases). V was shortened by 4 bases and J by 2 bases, with 13 bases between the two germline ends. Germline CDR1 SGHRS, CDR2 YFSETQ. The CDR3 is made up of 14 amino acids. CDR3 residues: CASSIDGGAYEQYF. The CDR3 bases are TGCGCCAGCAGCATAGACGGGGGAGCCTACGAGCAGTACTTC.

This clonotype was seen ten or more times. The V and J genes are TRBV9 and TRBJ1-3; D is ambiguous. The V end lost 5 bases, the J end lost 4 bases, and 4 bases lay between the germline ends. Germline V lookup: CDR1 SGDLS, CDR2 YYNGEE. The CDR3 is 11 amino acids. As DNA, the CDR3 is TGTGCCAGCAGTACCGGAAACACCATATATTTT. The encoded protein is CASSTGNTIYF.

The chain links TRBV6-5 to TRBJ2-7; TRBD2 agrees at 8 bases. This CDR3 comprises 15 residues. Germline CDR1 reads MNHEY; CDR2 reads SVGAGI. V trimming: 0 bases; J trimming: 2 bases; junction bases outside the gene matches: 3. The CDR3 region has the DNA TGTGCCAGCAGTTACTCGACCGGGGGGGCCTACGAGCAGTACTTC. Its translation: CASSYSTGGAYEQYF.

This clonotype was counted ten times or more. The V call is TRBV12-3 or TRBV12-4, the J call TRBJ1-1; TRBD1 matches 9 bases. The CDR3 has 16 amino acids. Unmatched junction bases numbered 10, after V lost 3 bases and J lost 5 bases. CDR3 sequence (DNA): TGTGCCAGCAGTTTTGACCCCGGACAGGGGAGGACTGAAGCTTTCTTT. This encodes CASSFDPGQGRTEAFF.

The V call is TRBV5-1, the J call TRBJ2-7, with 7 bases lining up with TRBD1. The ends lost 3 bases at V and 2 bases at J; junction bases unmatched: 8. CDR1 and CDR2 (germline): SGHRS, YFSETQ. This CDR3 has 15 amino acids. Here the CDR3 DNA reads TGCGCCAGCAGCTCAAGACAGGGAAGCACCTACGAGCAGTACTTC. Amino acids: CASSSRQGSTYEQYF.

The chain has TRBV10-3 and TRBJ2-6; 9 bases map to TRBD1. This CDR3 has 15 amino acids. CDR1 and CDR2 (germline): ENHRY, SYGVKD. Germline trimming cut 9 bases from V and 1 base from J; bases unmatched to any gene: 4. The DNA of the CDR3 is TGTGCCATAGGACAGGGGTCGTCTGGGGCCAACGTCCTGACTTTC. Amino acids: CAIGQGSSGANVLTF.

The chain couples TRBV12-3 or TRBV12-4 to TRBJ1-5, with TRBD1 matching over 9 bases. The trim removed 5 bases at V and 7 bases at J, leaving 6 bases unmatched. The CDR3 is 14 residues long. CDR3 region: CASSPQGAEQPQHF. DNA of the CDR3: TGTGCCAGCAGTCCACAGGGGGCCGAGCAGCCCCAGCATTTT.

This clonotype was seen a handful of times. The chain couples TRBV4-3 to TRBJ2-1, with a weak D call TRBD1 (5 bases). CDR1 and CDR2 (germline): LGHNA, YSLEER. V was pared by 2 bases and J by 2 bases, with 13 bases between. The CDR3 loop spans 16 amino acids. CDR3 residues: CASSQLAGKTYNEQFF. In DNA, the CDR3 is TGCGCCAGCAGCCAACTCGCAGGGAAGACCTACAATGAGCAGTTCTTC.

This clonotype was observed a few times. The rearrangement joins TRBV5-1 to TRBJ2-3, with a tentative D call TRBD2 (5 bases). Trimming stripped 3 bases from V and 7 bases from J, with 9 bases between. Germline V CDR1 and CDR2: SGHRS, YFSETQ. The CDR3 is 12 amino acids. CDR3 in DNA: TGCGCCAGCAGCTCCGGACTTAATACGCAGTATTTT. Amino acids: CASSSGLNTQYF.

This chain joins TRBV24-1 and TRBJ2-5; 8 bases align to TRBD1. The CDR3 spans 14 residues. The germline CDR1 and CDR2 sequences are KGHDR and SFDVKD. V dropped 5 bases and J dropped 4; count of bases not matched to a gene: 5. DNA of the CDR3: TGTGCCACCAGTGGAGGCAGGGGGCGAGAGACCCAGTACTTC. This encodes CATSGGRGRETQYF.

This chain uses TRBV6-5 with TRBJ2-3; 11 bases fit TRBD2. Germline CDR1 and CDR2: MNHEY and SVGAGI. The CDR3 sequence is 17 residues long. V shed 2 bases, J shed 3 bases, and the junction held 7 bases outside the gene matches. The CDR3 here is CASSYDTSGGGTDTQYF. For the CDR3, the DNA is TGTGCCAGCAGTTACGATACTAGCGGGGGAGGAACAGATACGCAGTATTTT.

This clonotype was seen ten or more times. This chain joins TRBV11-2 and TRBJ2-3, with a weak D call TRBD2 (6 bases). V gave up 3 bases and J gave up 0 bases, with 10 bases separating them. There are 15 residues in the CDR3. CDR1 is SGHAT, CDR2 FQNNGV, per germline. The CDR3 coding sequence is TGTGCCAGCAGCTTGGTTGGGGGGAGCACAGATACGCAGTATTTT. It yields the protein CASSLVGGSTDTQYF.

This clonotype has just a few counts. The chain has TRBV15 and TRBJ2-3; the D is unclear. V was shortened by 0 bases and J by 12 bases, with 13 bases between the two germline ends. The V gene's germline CDR1 is LNHNV and CDR2 YYDKDF (reference sequence). The CDR3 has 13 residues. CDR3 nucleotides: TGTGCCACCAGCAGAGATGTGCTCCCTGTACAGTATTTT. This encodes CATSRDVLPVQYF.

This sequence joins TRBV5-1 and TRBJ2-2, with no clear D. V lost 3 bases, J lost 6 bases, and 9 bases lay in between. Germline CDR1 SGHRS, CDR2 YFSETQ. The CDR3 length is 13 residues. The CDR3 spells CASSSAVPGELFF. CDR3 nucleotide sequence: TGCGCCAGCAGCTCCGCCGTTCCCGGGGAGCTGTTTTTT.

This clonotype was picked up a small number of times. The chain couples TRBV30 to TRBJ1-1; D not certain. CDR3 length: 12 amino acids. V lost 3 bases and J lost 3, with 8 bases in between. Germline values: CDR1 GTSNPN, CDR2 SVGIG (reference sequence). CDR3 nucleotides: TGTGCCTGGAGCGCGAGCCACACTGAAGCTTTCTTT. This encodes CAWSASHTEAFF.

This clonotype was counted ten times or more. The gene calls are TRBV20-1 and TRBJ2-7, with a weak D call TRBD2 (7 bases). The CDR3 has 11 residues. Between the trimmed V and J ends, which lost 5 bases and 6 bases, there was a span of 11 bases. Germline V gene lookup returns CDR1 DFQATT and CDR2 SNEGSKA (reference sequence). DNA for the CDR3: TGCAGTGCTGGGAGGGGGGTCGAGCAGTACTTC. The encoded protein is CSAGRGVEQYF.

This clonotype came up many times. The genes are TRBV12-3 or TRBV12-4 and TRBJ2-1, with TRBD2 matching 8 bases. This CDR3 comprises 15 residues. The ends lost 4 bases at V and 1 base at J; junction bases unmatched: 3. Here the CDR3 reads CASSSGTSSYNEQFF. The CDR3 coding sequence is TGTGCCAGCAGTTCCGGGACTAGTTCCTACAATGAGCAGTTCTTC.

This clonotype was found many times. This chain uses TRBV12-3 or TRBV12-4 with TRBJ2-7; D unresolved. The CDR3 has 14 residues. V lost 2 bases and J lost 2, with 10 bases in between. The DNA of the CDR3 is TGTGCCAGCAGTTTAAATTTGGCCCCCTACGAGCAGTACTTC. This sequence encodes CASSLNLAPYEQYF.

This clonotype was seen more than once but under ten times. This rearrangement joins TRBV7-9 to TRBJ1-2, with D unresolved. This CDR3 region has 15 residues. Germline CDR1 and CDR2: SEHNR and FQNEAQ (reference sequence). The V end lost 5 bases, the J end lost 6 bases, and 19 bases lay between the germline ends. This CDR3 reads CASSRAGREGHGYTF. As DNA, the CDR3 is TGTGCCAGCAGCCGAGCTGGGAGGGAGGGCCATGGCTACACCTTC.

The chain recombines TRBV7-8 with TRBJ2-1; D possibly corresponds to TRBD1 (6 bases). V was cut by 2 bases and J by 5 bases, with 16 bases left in between. CDR1 SGHVS and CDR2 FQNEAQ come from the germline V gene. This CDR3 has 16 residues. CDR3 amino acids: CASSLSYGQMDNEQFF. For the CDR3, the DNA is TGTGCCAGCAGCTTAAGCTACGGACAGATGGACAATGAGCAGTTCTTC. The variable domain in full, completed from reference TRBV7-8 and TRBJ2-1, reads GAGVSQSPRYKVAKRGQDVALRCDPISGHVSLFWYQQALGQGPEFLTYFQNEAQLDKSGLPSDRFFAERPEGSVSTLKIQRTQQEDSAVYLCASSLSYGQMDNEQFFGPGTRLTVL.

This clonotype was detected ten times or more. The genes are TRBV7-2 and TRBJ2-5, with 11 bases lining up with TRBD2. J lost 4 bases, V lost 4 bases, and 8 bases had no gene match. The CDR3 runs to 16 residues. Per the germline V gene, CDR1 is SGHTA and CDR2 is FQGNSA. CDR3 sequence reads: CASSSLFGTSGETQYF. The CDR3 region has the DNA TGTGCCAGCAGCTCCCTTTTTGGGACTAGCGGAGAGACCCAGTACTTC.

The chain recombines TRBV18 with TRBJ2-1; D perhaps matches TRBD2 (6 bases). This CDR3 contains 16 residues. Germline V gene sequence: CDR1 KGHSH, CDR2 LQKENI. V lost 3 bases, J lost 7 bases, and 19 bases lay in between. The CDR3 spells CASSPSWEVVGNEQFF. The CDR3 DNA follows: TGTGCCAGCTCACCCTCCTGGGAGGTAGTCGGGAATGAGCAGTTCTTC.